This T cell receptor (beta chain) was sequenced for a study of blood T cell repertoires in COVID-19 (dated by TCRdb to 2018 to 2021). About the full investigation: Samples covering the acute and convalescent phases of COVID-19 were provided by collaborators in the United States, Italy and Spain. The material from the prospective study consisted of cDNA or gDNA derived from T cells, B-cell-depleted T cells, or PBMCs. Subjects who had been exposed to COVID-19, were actively infected with it, or had recovered from it provided the deeply sampled blood TCRbeta repertoires that made up the dataset. The repertoires were made available in a free public database intended to serve as a resource for research on the immune response to SARS-CoV-2. The samples were drawn from two sources: the first 160 participants of the ongoing ImmuneRACE study, and about 1,300 subjects contributed by 6 global collaborators. Nearly every sample came with metadata listing a de-identified subject ID, COVID-19 status, age in years and sex. Where available, HLA class I and class II types were taken from metadata supplied by the sample provider and were not determined by assay-based typing.

General study outcomes and caveats: The quantity of clinical and demographic metadata differed by source and by participant and was supplied without curation.

Per the germline V gene, SGHRS is the CDR1 and YFSETQ is the CDR2. The CDR3 sequence holds 15 residues, the cysteine and phenylalanine included. Only the CDR3 DNA is retained, 45 bases long and in frame from the first base. Trimming takes 0 bases from V and 5 bases from J, and the germline ends sit 15 bases apart. Each collaborating institution followed its own protocols to collect whole blood in K2EDTA tubes. Collaborator samples were shipped for TCRbeta analysis as frozen whole blood, isolated PBMCs, or DNA extracted from either sample type. For this clone: Its cognate antigen has yet to be identified. There are no base qualities to consult, and no much larger clone falls within one base.

The immunoSEQ Assay, a bias-controlled multiplex PCR, was used to amplify TCRbeta CDR3 regions from genomic DNA. In the source study's methods: Nucleated cell counts per sample were estimated from amplification of reference gene primers within the assay. Sequence reads were collapsed and filtered to measure the absolute abundance of every unique TCRbeta CDR3 rearrangement. Productive Simpson clonality was computed per sample as the square root of Simpson's diversity index over productive rearrangements. The table comes from immuneACCESS by way of TCRdb, which keeps in-frame sequences with V and J called. Part of the clones is missing from these tables; in studies checked, under half for an unresolved V gene and the rest for unknown reasons. V and J calls and clone size are copied from that table; D and trimming were computed from the DNA. For this sample the table gives about 220,000 clones, of which around 80% were detected only once. The top ten constitute more than 10% of the sample.

Specimen: peripheral blood. The chain is made from TRBV5-1 and TRBJ2-7; TRBD2 might be the D gene, on 6 matching bases. This receptor was identified in a human donor in a cohort sampled during active COVID-19. The DNA sequence is TGCGCCAGCAGCTTGGTTTCGGGATCGGGGGACGAGCAGTACTTC. Translation gives CASSLVSGSGDEQYF.